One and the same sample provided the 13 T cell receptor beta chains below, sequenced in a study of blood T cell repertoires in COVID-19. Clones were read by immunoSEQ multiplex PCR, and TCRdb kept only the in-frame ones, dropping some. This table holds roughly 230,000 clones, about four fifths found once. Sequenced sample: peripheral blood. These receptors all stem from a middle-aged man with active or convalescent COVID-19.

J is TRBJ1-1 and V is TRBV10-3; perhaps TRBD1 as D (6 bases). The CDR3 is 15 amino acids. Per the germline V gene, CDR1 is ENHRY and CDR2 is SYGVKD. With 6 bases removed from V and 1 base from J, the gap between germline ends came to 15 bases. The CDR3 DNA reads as TGTGCCATCAGCGGGACACCCCCGGCGAACACTGAAGCTTTCTTT. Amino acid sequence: CAISGTPPANTEAFF.

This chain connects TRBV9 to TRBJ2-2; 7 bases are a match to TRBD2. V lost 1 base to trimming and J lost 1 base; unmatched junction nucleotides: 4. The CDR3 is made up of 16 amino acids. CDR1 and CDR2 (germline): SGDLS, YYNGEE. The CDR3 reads CASSVSGNLNTGELFF. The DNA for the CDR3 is TGTGCCAGCAGCGTAAGCGGGAACTTGAACACCGGGGAGCTGTTTTTT. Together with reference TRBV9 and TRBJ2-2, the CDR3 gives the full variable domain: DSGVTQTPKHLITATGQRVTLRCSPRSGDLSVYWYQQSLDQGLQFLIQYYNGEERAKGNILERFSAQQFPDLHSELNLSSLELGDSALYFCASSVSGNLNTGELFFGEGSRLTVL.

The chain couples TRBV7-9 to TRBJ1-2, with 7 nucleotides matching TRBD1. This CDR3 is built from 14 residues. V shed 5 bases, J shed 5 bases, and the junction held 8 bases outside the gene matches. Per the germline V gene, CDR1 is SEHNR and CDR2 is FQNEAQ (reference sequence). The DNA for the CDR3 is TGTGCCAGCAGCGGTGAAGGGGGCGAGTATGGCTACACCTTC. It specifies CASSGEGGEYGYTF.

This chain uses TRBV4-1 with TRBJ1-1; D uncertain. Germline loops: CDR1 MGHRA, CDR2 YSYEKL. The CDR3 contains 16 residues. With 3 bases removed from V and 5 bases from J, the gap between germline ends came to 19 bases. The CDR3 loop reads CASSQPLKGGRTEAFF. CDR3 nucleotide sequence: TGCGCCAGCAGCCAGCCTCTCAAGGGAGGGCGAACTGAAGCTTTCTTT.

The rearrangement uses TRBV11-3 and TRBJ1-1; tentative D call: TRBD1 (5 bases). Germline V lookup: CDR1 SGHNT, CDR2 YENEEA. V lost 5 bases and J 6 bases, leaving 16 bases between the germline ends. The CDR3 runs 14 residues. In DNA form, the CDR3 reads TGTGCCAGCAGCCTACCGGATTGGGGGGCTGAAGCTTTCTTT. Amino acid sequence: CASSLPDWGAEAFF.

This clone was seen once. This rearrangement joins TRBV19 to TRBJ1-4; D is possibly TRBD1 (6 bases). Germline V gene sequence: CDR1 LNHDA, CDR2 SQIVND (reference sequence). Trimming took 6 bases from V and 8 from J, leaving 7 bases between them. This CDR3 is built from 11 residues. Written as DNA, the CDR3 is TGTGCCAGTAGGACAGGCGAAAAACTGTTTTTT. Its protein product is CASRTGEKLFF.

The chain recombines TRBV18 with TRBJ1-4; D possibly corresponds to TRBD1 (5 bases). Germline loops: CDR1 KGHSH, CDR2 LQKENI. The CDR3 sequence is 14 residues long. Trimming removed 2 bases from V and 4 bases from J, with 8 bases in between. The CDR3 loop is CASSPSGNNEKLFF. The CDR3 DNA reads TGTGCCAGCTCACCATCAGGGAATAATGAAAAACTGTTTTTT.

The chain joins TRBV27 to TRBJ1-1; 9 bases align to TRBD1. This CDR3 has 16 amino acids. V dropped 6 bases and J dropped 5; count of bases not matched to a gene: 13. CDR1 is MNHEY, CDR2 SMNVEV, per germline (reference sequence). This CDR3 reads CASRTGTGHFRTEAFF. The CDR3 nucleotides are TGTGCCAGCAGAACCGGGACAGGGCACTTCAGGACTGAAGCTTTCTTT.

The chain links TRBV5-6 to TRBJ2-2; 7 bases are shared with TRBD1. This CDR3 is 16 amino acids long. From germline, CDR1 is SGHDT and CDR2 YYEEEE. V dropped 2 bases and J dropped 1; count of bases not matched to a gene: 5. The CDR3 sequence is CASSFVDRRNTGELFF. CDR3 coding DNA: TGTGCCAGCAGCTTTGTGGACAGGCGGAACACCGGGGAGCTGTTTTTT.

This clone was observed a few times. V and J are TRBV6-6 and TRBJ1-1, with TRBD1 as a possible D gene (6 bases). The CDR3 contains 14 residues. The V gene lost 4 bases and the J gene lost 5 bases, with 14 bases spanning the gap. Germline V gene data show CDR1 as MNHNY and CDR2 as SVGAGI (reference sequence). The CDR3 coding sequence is TGTGCCAGCAGTTCACAGGGTTTGCGAACTGAAGCTTTCTTT. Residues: CASSSQGLRTEAFF.

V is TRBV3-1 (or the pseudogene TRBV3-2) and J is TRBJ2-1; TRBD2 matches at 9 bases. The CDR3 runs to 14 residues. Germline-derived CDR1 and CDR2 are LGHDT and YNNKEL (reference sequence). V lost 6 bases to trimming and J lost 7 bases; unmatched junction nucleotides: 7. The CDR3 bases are TGTGCCAGCAGTCTTAGCGGGAGTACGAATGAGCAGTTCTTC. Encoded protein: CASSLSGSTNEQFF.

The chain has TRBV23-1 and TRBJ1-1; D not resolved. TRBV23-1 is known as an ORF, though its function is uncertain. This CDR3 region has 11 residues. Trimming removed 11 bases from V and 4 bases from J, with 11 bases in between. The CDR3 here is CAPRGPTEAFF. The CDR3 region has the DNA TGCGCCCCCCGTGGCCCCACTGAAGCTTTCTTT.

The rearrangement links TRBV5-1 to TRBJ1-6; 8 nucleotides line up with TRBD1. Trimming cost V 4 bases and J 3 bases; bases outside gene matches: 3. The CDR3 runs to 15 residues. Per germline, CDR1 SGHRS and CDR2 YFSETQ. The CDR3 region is CASSDTGGYNSPLHF. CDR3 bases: TGCGCCAGCAGCGACACAGGGGGCTATAATTCACCCCTCCACTTT.